This paragraph reports one T cell receptor (beta chain). Its antigen is unidentified. Other DNA sequences within the sample encode an identical CDR3. Data came from immunoSEQ multiplex PCR; TCRdb stores just in-frame clones and leaves some out. The sample lists about 110,000 clones, nearly 90% occurring once. No patient escaped relapse after autologous stem cell transplantation, and brentuximab vedotin exposure varied. Trimming removed 0 bases from V and 3 bases from J, with 13 bases in between. The CDR3 is made up of 15 amino acids. CDR1 and CDR2 (germline): SGHKS, YYEKEE (reference sequence). These data originate in a study of PD-1 blockade in classical Hodgkin lymphoma. As for the study in general: It was nivolumab at 3 mg/kg, given intravenously every 2 weeks, that patients received.

General study points: When set against healthy donors, newly diagnosed patients were reported to show lower baseline TCR diversity.

The chain combines TRBV5-5 with TRBJ2-7, with D perhaps being TRBD1 or TRBD2 (5 bases each). The specimen was peripheral blood mononuclear cells (PBMCs), collected before the second cycle of nivolumab. This sequence was found in a human donor with classical Hodgkin lymphoma. CDR3 region: CASSLVGTGSYEQYF. DNA of the CDR3: TGTGCCAGCAGCTTGGTAGGGACGGGAAGCTACGAGCAGTACTTC.